These 15 T cell receptor beta chains were sequenced from one sample in a study of tumor-infiltrating lymphocytes in glioblastoma multiforme. TCR beta libraries were built from RNA through three nested multiplex PCR rounds using modified ARM-PCR. TCRdb re-called the multiplex PCR reads with MiXCR, one entry per CDR3 protein. The sample shows about 8,400 distinct CDR3 sequences, about 76% of them seen only once. The sequencing sample was made of brain tumor tissue. All receptors come from a male donor with glioblastoma.

The V gene is TRBV6-6, the J gene TRBJ1-5; tentative D call: TRBD1 (5 bases). The V end was cut by 6 bases, the J end by 1 base, with 19 bases between. Per germline, CDR1 MNHNY and CDR2 SVGAGI (reference sequence). The CDR3 has 17 amino acids. The CDR3 bases are TGTGCCAGCAGGCCGTATCTGGACGGGGGAAGCAATCAGCCCCAGCATTTT. Protein: CASRPYLDGGSNQPQHF.

V usage is TRBV30 and J usage is TRBJ2-1; D is perhaps TRBD2 (5 bases). The CDR3 covers 14 residues. Germline CDR1 is GTSNPN and CDR2 is SVGIG (reference sequence). V lost 4 bases, J lost 1 base, and 11 bases lay in between. The CDR3 region is CAWTGVGSYNEQFF. Written as DNA, the CDR3 is TGTGCCTGGACCGGGGTCGGGTCCTACAATGAGCAGTTCTTC.

This sequence joins TRBV12-3 or TRBV12-4 and TRBJ2-2; D is perhaps TRBD1 (6 bases). V lost 5 bases and J lost 6, with 7 bases in between. This CDR3 has 12 residues. CDR3 sequence (DNA): TGTGCCAGCAGTCCAGGGGCCGGGGAGCTGTTTTTT. It yields the protein CASSPGAGELFF.

On this clonotype: Relative to the germline gene, one junction end is altered; a read error may explain this. The chain has TRBV29-1 and TRBJ2-7, with TRBD1 identical over 7 bases. Germline-derived CDR1 and CDR2 are SQVTM and ANQGSEA. The CDR3 has 16 residues. CDR3 region: CSVEARATGNLYEKYF. As DNA, the CDR3 is TGCAGCGTTGAAGCCAGGGCGACAGGGAACCTCTACGAGAAGTACTTC.

The J gene is TRBJ2-3, the V gene TRBV6-2 or TRBV6-3, with 8 bases matching TRBD2. With V trimmed by 7 bases and J by 4 bases, 7 bases remained unmatched. This CDR3 comprises 14 residues. CDR1 is MNHEY, CDR2 SVGEGT, per germline. DNA for the CDR3: TGTGCCAGCACACCGCTAGCGGGTCCAGATACGCAGTATTTT. This sequence encodes CASTPLAGPDTQYF.

The chain has TRBV11-3 and TRBJ2-1; D is undetermined. Germline values: CDR1 SGHNT, CDR2 YENEEA. Trimming pared 6 bases from V and 6 bases from J, leaving 12 bases between. The CDR3 has 13 amino acids. CDR3 in DNA: TGTGCCAGCAGTTTCGCAGCTTTCAATGAGCAGTTCTTC. As protein: CASSFAAFNEQFF.

V and J are TRBV12-3 or TRBV12-4 and TRBJ2-2, with a tentative D call TRBD2 (6 bases). The V and J ends lost 2 bases and 5 bases respectively, with 12 bases between them. The CDR3 spans 15 residues. The CDR3: CASSLRRGMTGELFF. In DNA form, the CDR3 reads TGTGCCAGCAGTTTAAGGCGGGGTATGACCGGGGAGCTGTTTTTT.

A note on this clonotype: At one of its ends the junction is not consistent with the germline gene, which may arise from a read error. The chain links TRBV11-1 to TRBJ2-6; tentatively, D is TRBD1 (5 bases). Germline CDR1 reads SGHAT; CDR2 reads FQDESV (reference sequence). The CDR3 is 15 amino acids. CDR3 in DNA: TGTGCCAGCAGCTTTGCAACGTTTGGGGCCAACGTCCCGACTTTC. It yields the protein CASSFATFGANVPTF. The full variable domain, its missing parts supplied by reference TRBV11-1 and TRBJ2-6, is EAEVAQSPRYKITEKSQAVAFWCDPISGHATLYWYRQILGQGPELLVQFQDESVVDDSQLPKDRFSAERLKGVDSTLKIQPAELGDSAMYLCASSFATFGANVPTFGAGSRLTVL.

In regard to this clonotype: The junction departs from germline at one end; a sequencing error may be responsible. V usage is TRBV10-1 and J usage is TRBJ2-2; 12 bases fit TRBD2. This CDR3 spans 16 amino acids. Germline V gives CDR1 WNHNN, CDR2 SYGVQD (reference sequence). The CDR3 DNA reads TGCGCCAGCAGTGAAAAGGCTAGCGGGAGGGCCGGGGAGTTGTTTTTT. Translation gives CASSEKASGRAGELFF.

This clonotype was recorded only once. This may be a read error: a much more frequent sequence differs by one nucleotide. The chain links TRBV29-1 to TRBJ2-1, with TRBD2 matching 9 bases. Germline lookup yields CDR1 SQVTM and CDR2 ANQGSEA. The CDR3 length is 14 residues. The CDR3 is CIVDGASGTNEQFF. Written as DNA, the CDR3 is TGCATCGTTGATGGGGCTAGCGGGACGAATGAGCAGTTCTTC.

The table lists this clonotype with a count of one. This sequence joins TRBV5-4 and TRBJ1-1; no clear D gene. The length of the CDR3 is 19 residues. Trimming cost V 0 bases and J 0 bases, with 21 bases left between them. CDR1 and CDR2 from the germline V gene are SGHNT and YYREEE (reference sequence). The CDR3 region is CASSLGYSGLSELNTEAFF. CDR3 nucleotides: TGTGCCAGCAGCTTGGGGTACAGCGGTCTGTCCGAATTGAACACTGAAGCTTTCTTT.

On this clonotype itself: The conserved closing phenylalanine or tryptophan is absent in this CDR3, likely reflecting a read error. This chain connects TRBV7-8 to TRBJ2-1; D may be TRBD1 or TRBD2 (6 bases each). The germline gives CDR1 SGHVS, CDR2 FQNEAQ. The length of the CDR3 is 15 residues. CDR3 sequence reads: CASSQKFGGYNDQFS. The CDR3 region has the DNA TGTGCCAGCAGCCAGAAGTTCGGGGGCTACAATGATCAGTTCTCC.

Remarks on this clonotype: Sequence at one end of the junction differs from germline and may be a read error. The chain recombines TRBV20-1 with TRBJ2-1, with D perhaps TRBD2 (6 bases). The germline CDR1 and CDR2 sequences are DFQATT and SNEGSKA (reference sequence). This CDR3 comprises 14 residues. CDR3 protein: CSSRDEAGLYGQFF. The CDR3 DNA reads TGTAGTTCTAGAGATGAGGCGGGGCTGTATGGGCAGTTCTTC.

Within the sample, this clonotype is medium-sized. The rearrangement links TRBV20-1 to TRBJ2-7; D may be TRBD2 (7 bases). From germline, CDR1 is DFQATT and CDR2 SNEGSKA (reference sequence). The CDR3 extends over 17 amino acids. Trimming cost V 0 bases and J 0 bases, with 18 bases left between them. The CDR3: CSARDSLGGRNSYEQYF. The CDR3 bases are TGCAGTGCTAGAGATTCCCTCGGGGGGCGTAACTCCTACGAGCAGTACTTC.

This clonotype was seen a single time. At one end, the junction sequence differs from germline, possibly due to a read error. The chain joins TRBV30 to TRBJ1-2; 8 positions match TRBD1. In germline, CDR1 is GTSNPN, CDR2 SVGIG (reference sequence). This CDR3 is built from 16 residues. CDR3 loop: CAWSASRDRYNYGYTF. The CDR3 DNA reads TGTGCTTGGAGTGCCTCCCGGGACAGGTACAACTATGGCTACACCTTC.